This section outlines one T cell receptor beta chain sequence together with its context. This sample is part of a study of PD-L1 blockade in urothelial cancer. As for time point: pretreatment peripheral blood. Using immunoSEQ multiplex PCR, the repertoire was profiled, and TCRdb retains in-frame clones only, with some absent. The sample includes about 57,000 clones, roughly 76% of them seen just once. The source of this sequence is a man in his 70s with urothelial cancer. The sequenced sample was PBMCs, obtained around atezolizumab (anti-PD-L1) treatment.

CDR3 nucleotides: TGTGCCTGGAGTGCGTTGGATACGCAGTATTTT. This sequence encodes CAWSALDTQYF. V is TRBV30 and J is TRBJ2-3; D is unclear. The V end lost 1 base, the J end lost 6 bases, and 5 bases lay between the germline ends. The CDR3 contains 11 residues. Per germline, CDR1 GTSNPN and CDR2 SVGIG (reference sequence).